Each of the 30 T cell receptor beta chains below was sequenced from the same sample in a study of CD8+CD57+ T cells in acquired aplastic anemia. Selection for sequencing was limited to patients who had shown CD8+CD57+ cell expansion by flow cytometry. Genomic DNA, the template, was used for profiling of the TCR beta VDJ and CDR3. TCRdb used MiXCR to reprocess the reads, holding one entry per CDR3 protein. The sample contains roughly 98,000 distinct CDR3 sequences, approximately 73% of which appear only once. Sample: sorted CD4+, CD8+, or CD8+CD57+ T cells (not recorded which) from PBMCs. All receptors come from a human donor with aplastic anemia.

The V gene is TRBV19, the J gene TRBJ2-1; no firm D call. The CDR3 consists of 11 residues. Trimming stripped 5 bases from V and 6 bases from J, with 5 bases between. In germline, CDR1 is LNHDA, CDR2 SQIVND (reference sequence). The CDR3 loop is CASSSLNEQFF. In DNA, the CDR3 is TGTGCCAGTAGTTCCCTCAATGAGCAGTTCTTC.

The chain joins TRBV15 to TRBJ1-1; TRBD1 might be the D (5 bases). The V gene lost 5 bases and the J gene lost 1 base, with 14 bases spanning the gap. Per germline, CDR1 LNHNV and CDR2 YYDKDF (reference sequence). The CDR3 has 15 residues. CDR3: CATSDPWGGNTEAFF. The CDR3 DNA reads as TGTGCCACCAGCGACCCTTGGGGGGGGAACACTGAAGCTTTCTTT.

J is TRBJ1-6 and V is TRBV2; TRBD1 matches at 9 bases. The CDR3 consists of 16 residues. Germline loops: CDR1 SNHLY, CDR2 FYNNEI. Germline trimming cut 5 bases from V and 7 bases from J; bases unmatched to any gene: 9. CDR3 protein: CASSPPGTGRNSPLHF. CDR3 DNA sequence: TGTGCCAGCAGTCCACCGGGGACAGGGAGAAATTCACCCCTCCACTTT.

Only one count was recorded for this clonotype. V is TRBV7-9 and J is TRBJ2-1, with D perhaps matching TRBD2 (6 bases). Trimming shortened V by 5 bases and J by 4 bases, and 9 bases separated the two germline ends. Germline values: CDR1 SEHNR, CDR2 FQNEAQ (reference sequence). This CDR3 comprises 13 residues. CDR3 protein: CASSAGTYNEQFF. The CDR3 DNA follows: TGTGCCAGCAGCGCCGGGACTTACAATGAGCAGTTCTTC.

The V and J genes are TRBV7-9 and TRBJ1-1; D unresolved. The CDR3 is 14 amino acids. Germline V gene data show CDR1 as SEHNR and CDR2 as FQNEAQ (reference sequence). Trimming cost V 5 bases and J 3 bases, with 13 bases left between them. For the CDR3, the DNA is TGTGCCAGCAGCCCTGGGAGATGGGACACTGAAGCTTTCTTT. Protein product: CASSPGRWDTEAFF.

V and J are TRBV24-1 and TRBJ1-3; unclear D gene. Germline V gives CDR1 KGHDR, CDR2 SFDVKD. The CDR3 extends over 15 amino acids. Between the trimmed V and J ends, which lost 2 bases and 4 bases, there was a span of 11 bases. The CDR3 region has the DNA TGTGCCACCAGTGATTCAAAAAGTCCCGGAAACACCATATATTTT. Its protein product is CATSDSKSPGNTIYF.

In the case of this clonotype: Because the CDR3 is missing its conserved closing phenylalanine or tryptophan, this is likely a read error. The chain carries TRBV2 and TRBJ1-1; D not resolved. CDR1 is SNHLY and CDR2 is FYNNEI in the germline V gene. The CDR3 extends over 13 amino acids. CDR3 loop: CASSELTNIEAFL. The CDR3 nucleotides are TGTGCCAGTAGTGAATTAACGAACATTGAAGCTTTCCTT.

The chain uses TRBV2 and TRBJ2-1; TRBD2 is a possible D gene (5 bases). This CDR3 comprises 15 residues. V lost 6 bases, J lost 3 bases, and 15 bases lay in between. Germline CDR1 reads SNHLY; CDR2 reads FYNNEI. For the CDR3, the DNA is TGTGCCAGCAGCAAGACCTGGACTGACTACAATGAGCAGTTCTTC. Amino acid sequence: CASSKTWTDYNEQFF.

V usage is TRBV19 and J usage is TRBJ2-1; TRBD2 aligns across 7 bases. The CDR3 sequence is 16 residues long. Trimming removed 7 bases from V and 0 bases from J; junction bases left unmatched: 9. Germline CDR1 and CDR2: LNHDA and SQIVND (reference sequence). The CDR3 nucleotides read TGTGCCAGTACCTCCGGCGGGGGACGCTCCTACAATGAGCAGTTCTTC. Translating gives CASTSGGGRSYNEQFF.

J is TRBJ1-2 and V is TRBV10-3; D perhaps matches TRBD1 (5 bases). V dropped 3 bases and J dropped 3 bases, with 8 bases sitting between them. This CDR3 region has 13 residues. Germline V gene sequence: CDR1 ENHRY, CDR2 SYGVKD. The CDR3 region is CAISEDSYYGYTF. DNA of the CDR3: TGTGCCATCAGTGAAGACAGCTACTATGGCTACACCTTC.

This clonotype was detected only once. This chain uses TRBV2 with TRBJ1-1; 8 bases line up with TRBD1. V gave up 4 bases and J gave up 5 bases; unmatched junction bases: 6. The CDR3 is 14 residues long. Germline CDR1 SNHLY, CDR2 FYNNEI. The CDR3 DNA sequence: TGTGCCAGCAGTGGACAGGGGATGGGTACTGAAGCTTTCTTT. Translation gives CASSGQGMGTEAFF.

V gene TRBV10-3 combines with J gene TRBJ2-3, with 8 bases fitting TRBD1. In germline, CDR1 is ENHRY, CDR2 SYGVKD. Trimming removed 6 bases from V and 5 bases from J; junction bases left unmatched: 7. The length of the CDR3 is 14 residues. CDR3 region: CAIRDGQGGDTQYF. The DNA of the CDR3 is TGTGCCATCAGGGACGGACAGGGTGGAGATACGCAGTATTTT.

About this clonotype: An end of the junction differs from the germline gene, which may be a read error. The genes are TRBV10-3 and TRBJ2-7; D tentatively fits TRBD1 or TRBD2 (5 bases each). CDR3 length: 13 residues. Germline CDR1 is ENHRY and CDR2 is SYGVKD. The CDR3 coding sequence is TGTGCCATCAGCCAAGGGGAGACCTACGGGCAGTACTTC. Translation: CAISQGETYGQYF.

The rearrangement uses TRBV24-1 and TRBJ2-7; TRBD1 matches 9 bases. The CDR3 has 12 amino acids. Looked up from germline, CDR1 is KGHDR and CDR2 is SFDVKD. V was clipped by 9 bases and J by 6 bases; unmatched bases: 5. In DNA form, the CDR3 reads TGTGCCACCGGGGACAGGGCGGGCGAGCAGTACTTC. This sequence encodes CATGDRAGEQYF.

This clonotype has a single count. CDR3 loop: CASRRNPNTGELFF. CDR3 in DNA: TGTGCCAGCAGGCGAAACCCGAACACCGGGGAGCTGTTTTTT. V usage is TRBV6-1 and J usage is TRBJ2-2; D gene unclear. Germline lookup yields CDR1 MNHNS and CDR2 SASEGT. There are 14 residues in the CDR3. V lost 6 bases, J lost 0 bases, and 8 bases lay in between.

This clonotype appeared a few times. This chain uses TRBV24-1 with TRBJ2-1; no clear D gene. V was clipped by 3 bases and J by 5 bases, with 7 bases between them. This CDR3 has 13 amino acids. The germline gives CDR1 KGHDR, CDR2 SFDVKD. The CDR3 loop is CATSDHPHNEQFF. The CDR3 DNA is TGTGCCACCAGTGATCACCCCCACAATGAGCAGTTCTTC.

Remarks on this clonotype: No conserved phenylalanine or tryptophan ends this CDR3, so it is likely a read error. The chain has TRBV3-1 and TRBJ2-7, with 8 bases that match TRBD1. This CDR3 is built from 13 residues. The germline V gene has CDR1 LGHDT and CDR2 YNNKEL (reference sequence). V lost 4 bases and J lost 3; bases outside the gene matches: 2. This CDR3 reads CASSRGQGYEQYL. CDR3 nucleotides: TGTGCCAGCAGCCGAGGACAGGGCTACGAGCAGTACCTC.

This clonotype occurred a few times. The chain joins TRBV24-1 to TRBJ2-3; D tentatively reads TRBD1 or TRBD2 (5 bases each). The germline V gene has CDR1 KGHDR and CDR2 SFDVKD. There are 16 residues in the CDR3. V lost 4 bases to trimming and J lost 5 bases, with 18 bases between them. This chain's CDR3 is CATSELGPLEGDTQYF. The CDR3 coding sequence is TGTGCCACCAGTGAATTGGGACCCCTAGAAGGAGATACGCAGTATTTT.

The V and J genes are TRBV2 and TRBJ2-5; 10 bases are shared with TRBD1. This CDR3 contains 16 residues. The germline gives CDR1 SNHLY, CDR2 FYNNEI. V trimming: 3 bases; J trimming: 1 base; junction bases outside the gene matches: 5. The CDR3 nucleotides are TGTGCCAGCAGTGAGTTTGGGGACAGGGGCCAAGAGACCCAGTACTTC. Translating gives CASSEFGDRGQETQYF.

The rearrangement links TRBV24-1 to TRBJ2-5; possibly TRBD1 for D (6 bases). The length of the CDR3 is 12 residues. Deletions cut 9 bases from V and 2 bases from J, with 9 bases between. The V gene's germline CDR1 is KGHDR and CDR2 SFDVKD. The CDR3 sequence: CATGQNQETQYF. CDR3 nucleotide sequence: TGTGCCACCGGACAGAATCAAGAGACCCAGTACTTC.

The J gene is TRBJ1-6, the V gene TRBV20-1; tentatively, D is TRBD1 (5 bases). The CDR3 contains 16 residues. In germline, CDR1 is DFQATT, CDR2 SNEGSKA (reference sequence). The V end was cut by 3 bases, the J end by 5 bases, with 17 bases between. CDR3 amino acids: CSARWPGDFDNSPLHF. The DNA of the CDR3 is TGCAGTGCTAGGTGGCCTGGGGACTTCGATAATTCACCCCTCCACTTT.

A few counts support this clonotype. This chain joins TRBV24-1 and TRBJ2-3, with D tentatively TRBD1 or TRBD2 (5 bases each). CDR1 is KGHDR, CDR2 SFDVKD, per germline. V lost 3 bases to trimming and J lost 6 bases, with 12 bases between them. The CDR3 runs to 14 residues. In nucleotides, the CDR3 is TGTGCCACCAGTGATATGGGACCCGGGGATACGCAGTATTTT. Translation gives CATSDMGPGDTQYF.

The chain combines TRBV29-1 with TRBJ2-5, with a weak D call TRBD1 (6 bases). V lost 7 bases and J 5 bases, leaving 14 bases between the germline ends. Germline V lookup: CDR1 SQVTM, CDR2 ANQGSEA. The CDR3 contains 12 residues. The CDR3: CSGGPTRETQYF. CDR3 in DNA: TGCAGCGGGGGGCCAACGCGGGAGACCCAGTACTTC. Full variable domain (remainder filled in from reference TRBV29-1 and TRBJ2-5): SAVISQKPSRDICQRGTSLTIQCQVDSQVTMMFWYRQQPGQSLTLIATANQGSEATYESGFVIDKFPISRPNLTFSTLTVSNMSPEDSSIYLCSGGPTRETQYFGPGTRLLVL.

The count of this clonotype is one. V usage is TRBV20-1 and J usage is TRBJ2-1; D call uncertain. This CDR3 contains 14 residues. Germline V lookup: CDR1 DFQATT, CDR2 SNEGSKA (reference sequence). V was cut by 6 bases and J by 4 bases, with 16 bases left in between. CDR3 nucleotide sequence: TGCAGTGCCAAGACGAGATTCGATTACAATGAGCAGTTCTTC. This sequence encodes CSAKTRFDYNEQFF.

The V call is TRBV4-3, the J call TRBJ2-1, with 7 nucleotides matching TRBD2. Germline V gene lookup returns CDR1 LGHNA and CDR2 YSLEER. The ends lost 3 bases at V and 6 bases at J; junction bases unmatched: 14. This CDR3 has 17 residues. Written as DNA, the CDR3 is TGCGCCAGCAGCCAGGACCCAGAGGGCGGGGGTGGCAATGAGCAGTTCTTC. This codes for CASSQDPEGGGGNEQFF.

This clonotype was seen many times. The V gene is TRBV10-2, the J gene TRBJ2-3, with D hard to call. V shed 8 bases and J shed 3 bases, with 12 bases lying between them. This CDR3 is 13 amino acids long. Germline CDR1 WSHSY, CDR2 SAAADI. Here the CDR3 DNA reads TGCGCCAGCGACTCAGACGCAACAGATACGCAGTATTTT. It specifies CASDSDATDTQYF.

The chain is built from TRBV5-1 and TRBJ1-6; D might be TRBD1 (5 bases). V was pared by 0 bases and J by 7 bases, with 5 bases between. The CDR3 covers 13 residues. Germline CDR1 is SGHRS and CDR2 is YFSETQ. DNA for the CDR3: TGCGCCAGCAGCTTGGACAGGAATTCACCCCTCCACTTT. The encoded protein is CASSLDRNSPLHF.

This rearrangement joins TRBV20-1 to TRBJ1-2, with D possibly matching TRBD1 (6 bases). Trimming pared 6 bases from V and 5 bases from J, leaving 19 bases between. Germline CDR1 reads DFQATT; CDR2 reads SNEGSKA (reference sequence). The CDR3 consists of 14 residues. For the CDR3, the DNA is TGCAGTGCAAGGGAACAGGGCCTTTTGTATGGCTACACCTTC. Its protein is CSAREQGLLYGYTF.

This rearrangement joins TRBV2 to TRBJ1-2; TRBD1 agrees at 8 bases. Looked up from germline, CDR1 is SNHLY and CDR2 is FYNNEI. This CDR3 is 14 amino acids long. V shed 6 bases and J 1 base; nucleotides not matched to a gene: 4. CDR3 DNA sequence: TGTGCCAGCAGCGCGACAGGGGATAACTATGGCTACACCTTC. Amino acid sequence: CASSATGDNYGYTF.

The gene calls are TRBV7-2 and TRBJ2-1, with 9 nucleotides matching TRBD1. V shed 6 bases, J shed 5 bases, and the junction held 2 bases outside the gene matches. The CDR3 consists of 13 residues. Germline V gene sequence: CDR1 SGHTA, CDR2 FQGNSA. CDR3 residues: CASRRTGDNEQFF. DNA for the CDR3: TGTGCCAGCAGAAGGACAGGGGACAATGAGCAGTTCTTC.